This record concerns one T cell receptor (beta chain) sequence. The CDR3 has 15 residues. The junction had 2 bases not matched to a gene; V was cut back by 3 bases and J by 0 bases. Germline V CDR1 and CDR2: SGDLS, YYNGEE. Primers included in the PCR were 60 Vbeta and 13 Jbeta primers. Only in-frame clones appear in the TCRdb table, and some are missing; sequencing was by immunoSEQ multiplex PCR. The data contain about 200,000 clones, 65% to 85% of them singletons. The data were obtained in a study of cytomegalovirus exposure and HLA in healthy donors. The source of this sequence is a man between 50 and 59 years old in good health and CMV-seronegative. This rearrangement joins TRBV9 to TRBJ1-4; 7 bases are shared with TRBD1. The source material was PBMCs. CDR3 residues: CASSEGGSTNEKLFF. In nucleotides, the CDR3 is TGTGCCAGCAGCGAAGGGGGCTCAACTAATGAAAAACTGTTTTTT.